Listed here are 9 T cell receptor beta chains from one sample, sequenced in a study of post-analysis software for immune sequencing data. TCR beta cDNA libraries included unique molecular identifiers. A single record per CDR3 protein comes from TCRdb applying MiXCR to the PCR reads. The sample lists around 500,000 distinct CDR3 sequences, about a third occurring once. The study's findings and limits: About 5 TRBV segments (TRBV5-6, TRBV5-1 and TRBV20-1 among them) occurred more frequently in patients than in controls.

These receptors have no known antigen. The source material was blood. The receptor set was obtained from a girl younger than 18 with multiple sclerosis.

V is TRBV9 and J is TRBJ2-1; the D gene could be TRBD1 or TRBD2 (6 bases each). The CDR3 spans 15 residues. The germline V gene has CDR1 SGDLS and CDR2 YYNGEE. The V gene lost 0 bases and the J gene lost 10 bases, with 17 bases spanning the gap. The CDR3 is CASSVAALLGGEQFF. The CDR3 coding sequence is TGTGCCAGCAGCGTAGCAGCACTACTCGGGGGCGAGCAGTTCTTC.

V is TRBV5-1 and J is TRBJ1-4; unclear D gene. The CDR3 length is 16 residues. Trimming stripped 0 bases from V and 0 bases from J, with 9 bases between. The germline V gene encodes CDR1 SGHRS and CDR2 YFSETQ. The CDR3 DNA follows: TGCGCCAGCAGCTTGGATGCAGGACCAACTAATGAAAAACTGTTTTTT. Its translation: CASSLDAGPTNEKLFF. Looking up the rest from reference TRBV5-1 and TRBJ1-4 gives the full variable domain: KAGVTQTPRYLIKTRGQQVTLSCSPISGHRSVSWYQQTPGQGLQFLFEYFSETQRNKGNFPGRFSGRQFSNSRSEMNVSTLELGDSALYLCASSLDAGPTNEKLFFGSGTQLSVL.

This clonotype has only a few counts. The DNA for the CDR3 is TGTGCCAGCAGTGACTCTGCAGGCATGAACACTGAAGCTTTCTTT. This codes for CASSDSAGMNTEAFF. The chain has TRBV6-4 and TRBJ1-1; D is unclear. The CDR3 loop spans 15 amino acids. Germline V gene lookup returns CDR1 MRHNA and CDR2 SNTAGT. V was pared by 0 bases and J by 0 bases, with 8 bases between.

Only a few counts were recorded for this clonotype. The chain employs TRBV2 and TRBJ2-7; D gene uncertain. The CDR3 covers 16 residues. V was shortened by 6 bases and J by 1 base, with 19 bases between the two germline ends. Germline V CDR1 and CDR2: SNHLY, FYNNEI. In nucleotides, the CDR3 is TGTGCCAGCAGGAGTCCCTCTCCTCGAGCATCCTACGAGCAGTACTTC. Encoded protein: CASRSPSPRASYEQYF.

This clonotype was observed a few times. The rearrangement links TRBV29-1 to TRBJ2-1, with D perhaps TRBD1 (5 bases). The V and J ends lost 2 bases and 7 bases respectively, with 12 bases between them. The CDR3 consists of 13 residues. Germline lookup yields CDR1 SQVTM and CDR2 ANQGSEA. CDR3 nucleotides: TGCAGCGTTGAAACTCAGGGTTGGAATGAGCAGTTCTTC. It translates to CSVETQGWNEQFF.

The chain is built from TRBV29-1 and TRBJ2-7, with 7 bases identical to TRBD1. The V gene's germline CDR1 is SQVTM and CDR2 ANQGSEA. The CDR3 loop spans 12 amino acids. Trimming took 8 bases from V and 3 from J; bases not matched to a gene: 7. The CDR3 DNA reads TGCAGCACCCGGGACAGCATCTACGAGCAGTACTTC. This codes for CSTRDSIYEQYF.

This clonotype was observed a few times. The genes are TRBV2 and TRBJ2-7, with 7 bases identical to TRBD1. V was clipped by 7 bases and J by 0 bases; unmatched bases: 6. Germline CDR1 and CDR2: SNHLY and FYNNEI. This CDR3 has 14 amino acids. The CDR3, as DNA: TGTGCCAGCATCCGACAGGGCCCCTCCTACGAGCAGTACTTC. It is translated as CASIRQGPSYEQYF. Variable domain in full (rest from reference TRBV2 and TRBJ2-7): EPEVTQTPSHQVTQMGQEVILRCVPISNHLYFYWYRQILGQKVEFLVSFYNNEISEKSEIFDDQFSVERPDGSNFTLKIRSTKLEDSAMYFCASIRQGPSYEQYFGPGTRLTVT.

The chain combines TRBV6-1 with TRBJ2-1, with 10 bases that match TRBD2. J was trimmed by 2 bases and V by 1 base; bases with no gene match: 8. This CDR3 has 18 residues. Germline loops: CDR1 MNHNS, CDR2 SASEGT. CDR3 amino acids: CASSEEVSGGLPYNEQFF. In DNA form, the CDR3 reads TGTGCCAGCAGTGAAGAGGTTAGCGGGGGGCTACCCTACAATGAGCAGTTCTTC.

Worth noting for this clonotype: A much larger clone is a single base away; this may be a read error. V is TRBV5-1 and J is TRBJ2-5; D remains ambiguous. Germline V gene data show CDR1 as SGHRS and CDR2 as YFSETQ. With 0 bases removed from V and 8 bases from J, the gap between germline ends came to 17 bases. CDR3 size: 15 residues. This chain's CDR3 is CASSLGSLIGDTQYF. The CDR3 nucleotides are TGCGCCAGCAGCTTGGGCAGCCTGATAGGAGACACCCAGTACTTC.